This entry describes one TCR beta chain. Its antigen is not known. It was with a sample-barcoded 5' primer and a J-beta primer mix that a second PCR of roughly 7 to 12 cycles was run. MiXCR, run by TCRdb on the 5' RACE reads, gives a single entry per CDR3 protein. The sample has 850,000 to 1,300,000 distinct CDR3 sequences, under 55% seen once. Germline V CDR1 and CDR2: MNHEY, SVGAGI. V trimming: 6 bases; J trimming: 6 bases; junction bases outside the gene matches: 7. The CDR3 runs to 14 residues. These data originate in a study of blood T cells in healthy people across ages. Whole-study findings and limits: Strongly correlated with naive T cell percentage was TCR beta diversity.

The chain links TRBV6-5 to TRBJ2-3, with 9 bases fitting TRBD2. The material sequenced was blood. This receptor was taken from a woman aged 55-70 years in good health. CDR3 region: CASRQLAGGDTQYF. Written as DNA, the CDR3 is TGTGCCAGCAGGCAACTAGCGGGCGGGGATACGCAGTATTTT.